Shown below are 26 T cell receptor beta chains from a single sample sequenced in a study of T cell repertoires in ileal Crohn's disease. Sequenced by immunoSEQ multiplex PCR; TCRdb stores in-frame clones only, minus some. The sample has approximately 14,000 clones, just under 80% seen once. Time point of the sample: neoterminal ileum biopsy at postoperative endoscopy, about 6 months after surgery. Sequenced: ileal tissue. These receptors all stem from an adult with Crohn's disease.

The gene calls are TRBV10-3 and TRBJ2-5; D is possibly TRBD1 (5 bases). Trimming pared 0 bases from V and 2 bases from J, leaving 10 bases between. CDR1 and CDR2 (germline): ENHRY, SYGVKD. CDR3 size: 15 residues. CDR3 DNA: TGTGCCATCAGTGAGTCTACAGGTCCTCAAGAGACCCAGTACTTC. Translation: CAISESTGPQETQYF.

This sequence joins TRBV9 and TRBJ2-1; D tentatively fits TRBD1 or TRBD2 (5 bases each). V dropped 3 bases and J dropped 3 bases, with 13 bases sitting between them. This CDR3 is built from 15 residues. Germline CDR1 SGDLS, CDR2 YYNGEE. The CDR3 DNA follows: TGTGCCAGCAGCGCTCGGGGCGCCGACTACAATGAGCAGTTCTTC. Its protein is CASSARGADYNEQFF. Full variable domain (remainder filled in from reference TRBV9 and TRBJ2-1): DSGVTQTPKHLITATGQRVTLRCSPRSGDLSVYWYQQSLDQGLQFLIQYYNGEERAKGNILERFSAQQFPDLHSELNLSSLELGDSALYFCASSARGADYNEQFFGPGTRLTVL.

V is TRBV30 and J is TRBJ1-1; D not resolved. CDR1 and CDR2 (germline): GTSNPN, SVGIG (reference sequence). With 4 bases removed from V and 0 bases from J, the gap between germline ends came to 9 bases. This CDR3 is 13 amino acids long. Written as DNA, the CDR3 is TGTGCCTGGAAGACAAACCTGAACACTGAAGCTTTCTTT. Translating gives CAWKTNLNTEAFF.

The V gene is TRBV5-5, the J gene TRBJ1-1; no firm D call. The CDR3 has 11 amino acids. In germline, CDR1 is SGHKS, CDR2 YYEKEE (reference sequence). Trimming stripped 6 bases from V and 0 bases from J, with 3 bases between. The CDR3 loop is CASKMNTEAFF. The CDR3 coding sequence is TGTGCCAGCAAGATGAACACTGAAGCTTTCTTT. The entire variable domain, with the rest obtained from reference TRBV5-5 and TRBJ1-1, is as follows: DAGVTQSPTHLIKTRGQQVTLRCSPISGHKSVSWYQQVLGQGPQFIFQYYEKEERGRGNFPDRFSARQFPNYSSELNVNALLLGDSALYLCASKMNTEAFFGQGTRLTVV.

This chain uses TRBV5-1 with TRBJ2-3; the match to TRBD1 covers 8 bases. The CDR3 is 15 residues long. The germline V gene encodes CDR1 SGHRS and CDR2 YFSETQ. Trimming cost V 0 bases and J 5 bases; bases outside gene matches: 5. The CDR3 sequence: CASSLAGTGVDTQYF. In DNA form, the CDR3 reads TGCGCCAGCAGCTTGGCCGGGACAGGAGTAGATACGCAGTATTTT.

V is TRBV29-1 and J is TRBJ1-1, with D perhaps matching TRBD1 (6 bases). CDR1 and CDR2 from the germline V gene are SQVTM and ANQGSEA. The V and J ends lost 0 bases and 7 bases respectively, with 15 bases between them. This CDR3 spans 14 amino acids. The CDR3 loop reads CSVEDYRVGGEAFF. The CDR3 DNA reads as TGCAGCGTTGAAGATTACAGGGTGGGGGGTGAAGCTTTCTTT.

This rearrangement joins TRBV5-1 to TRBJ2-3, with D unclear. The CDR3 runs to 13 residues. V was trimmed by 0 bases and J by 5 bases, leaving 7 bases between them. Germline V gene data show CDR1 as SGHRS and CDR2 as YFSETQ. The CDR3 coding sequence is TGCGCCAGCAGCTTGGGGTATGGAGATACGCAGTATTTT. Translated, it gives CASSLGYGDTQYF.

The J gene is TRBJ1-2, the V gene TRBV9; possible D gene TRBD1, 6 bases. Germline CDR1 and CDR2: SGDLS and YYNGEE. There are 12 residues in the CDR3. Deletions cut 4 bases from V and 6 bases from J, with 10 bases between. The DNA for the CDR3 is TGTGCCAGCAGCAGAAACAGGGATGGCTACACCTTC. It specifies CASSRNRDGYTF.

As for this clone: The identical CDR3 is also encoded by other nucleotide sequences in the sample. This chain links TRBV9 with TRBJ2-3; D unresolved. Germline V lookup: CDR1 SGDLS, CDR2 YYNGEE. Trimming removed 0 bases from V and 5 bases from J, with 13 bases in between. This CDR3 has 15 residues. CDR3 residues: CASSVASGRKDTQYF. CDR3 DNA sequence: TGTGCCAGCAGCGTAGCTTCAGGAAGGAAAGATACGCAGTATTTT.

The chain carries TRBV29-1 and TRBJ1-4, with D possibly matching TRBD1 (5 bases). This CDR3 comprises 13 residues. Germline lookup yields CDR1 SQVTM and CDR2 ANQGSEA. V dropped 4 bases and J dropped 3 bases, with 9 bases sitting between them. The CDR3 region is CSVVWDANEKLFF. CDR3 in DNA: TGCAGCGTTGTTTGGGACGCTAATGAAAAACTGTTTTTT.

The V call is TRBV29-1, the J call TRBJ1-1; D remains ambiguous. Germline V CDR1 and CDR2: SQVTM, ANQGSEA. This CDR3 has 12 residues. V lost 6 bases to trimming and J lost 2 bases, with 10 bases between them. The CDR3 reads CSVRSTNTEAFF. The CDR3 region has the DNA TGCAGCGTAAGAAGCACAAACACTGAAGCTTTCTTT.

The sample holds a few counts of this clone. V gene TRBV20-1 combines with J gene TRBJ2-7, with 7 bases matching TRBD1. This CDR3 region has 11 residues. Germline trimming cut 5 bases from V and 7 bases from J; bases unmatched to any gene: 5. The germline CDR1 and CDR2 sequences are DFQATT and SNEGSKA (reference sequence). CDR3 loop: CSAQQGREQYF. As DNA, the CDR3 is TGCAGTGCTCAACAGGGGCGGGAGCAGTACTTC.

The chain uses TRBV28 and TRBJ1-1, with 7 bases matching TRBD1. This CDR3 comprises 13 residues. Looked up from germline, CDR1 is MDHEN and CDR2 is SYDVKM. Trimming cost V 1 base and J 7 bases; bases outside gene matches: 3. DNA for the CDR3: TGTGCCAGCAGTTTATCGGGACAGAGTGAAGCTTTCTTT. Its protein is CASSLSGQSEAFF. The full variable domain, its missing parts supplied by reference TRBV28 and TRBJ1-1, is DVKVTQSSRYLVKRTGEKVFLECVQDMDHENMFWYRQDPGLGLRLIYFSYDVKMKEKGDIPEGYSVSREKKERFSLILESASTNQTSMYLCASSLSGQSEAFFGQGTRLTVV.

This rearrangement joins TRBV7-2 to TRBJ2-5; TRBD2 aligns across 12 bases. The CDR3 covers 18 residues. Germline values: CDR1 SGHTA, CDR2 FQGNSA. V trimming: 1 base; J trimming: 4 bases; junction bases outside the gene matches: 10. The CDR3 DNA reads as TGTGCCAGCAGCTTAGTAAGGCCGGGACTAGCGGGCGGAGAGACCCAGTACTTC. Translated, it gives CASSLVRPGLAGGETQYF.

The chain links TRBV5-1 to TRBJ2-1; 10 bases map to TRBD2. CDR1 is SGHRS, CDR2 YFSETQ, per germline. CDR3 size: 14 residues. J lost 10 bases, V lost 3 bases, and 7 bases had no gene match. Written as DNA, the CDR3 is TGCGCCAGCAGCTCCAGCGGGGGGGCCAGGGAGCAGTTCTTC. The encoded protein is CASSSSGGAREQFF.

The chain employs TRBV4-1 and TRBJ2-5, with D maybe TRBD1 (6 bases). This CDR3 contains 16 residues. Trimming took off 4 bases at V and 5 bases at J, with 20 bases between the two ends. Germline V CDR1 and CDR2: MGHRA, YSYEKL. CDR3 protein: CASSRGAIQGIETQYF. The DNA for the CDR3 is TGCGCCAGCAGCCGAGGGGCGATTCAGGGGATCGAGACCCAGTACTTC.

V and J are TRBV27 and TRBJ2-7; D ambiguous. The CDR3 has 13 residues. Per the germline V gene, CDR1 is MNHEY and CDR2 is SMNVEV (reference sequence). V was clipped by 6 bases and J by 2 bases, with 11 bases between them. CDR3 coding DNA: TGTGCCAGCAGCCCCGCTGGGCCCTACGAGCAGTACTTC. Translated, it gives CASSPAGPYEQYF.

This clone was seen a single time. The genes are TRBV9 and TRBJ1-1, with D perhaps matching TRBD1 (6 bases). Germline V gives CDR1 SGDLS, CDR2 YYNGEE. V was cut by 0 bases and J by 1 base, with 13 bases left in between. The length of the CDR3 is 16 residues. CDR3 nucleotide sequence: TGTGCCAGCAGCGTAGTCCCAGGGGCAGGGAACACTGAAGCTTTCTTT. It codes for CASSVVPGAGNTEAFF.

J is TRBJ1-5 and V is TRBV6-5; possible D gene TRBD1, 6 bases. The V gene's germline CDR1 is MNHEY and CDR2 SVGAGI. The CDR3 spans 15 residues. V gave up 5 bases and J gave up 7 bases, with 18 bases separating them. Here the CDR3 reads CASSAGTGRRQPQHF. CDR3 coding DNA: TGTGCCAGCAGTGCCGGCACAGGGAGGCGACAGCCCCAGCATTTT.

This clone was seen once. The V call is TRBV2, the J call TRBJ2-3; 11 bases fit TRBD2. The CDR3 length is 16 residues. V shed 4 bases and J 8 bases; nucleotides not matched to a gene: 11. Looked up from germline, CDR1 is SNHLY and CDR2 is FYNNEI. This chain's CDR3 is CASSAATSGRGGTQYF. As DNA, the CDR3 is TGTGCCAGCAGTGCCGCAACTAGCGGGAGAGGGGGTACGCAGTATTTT.

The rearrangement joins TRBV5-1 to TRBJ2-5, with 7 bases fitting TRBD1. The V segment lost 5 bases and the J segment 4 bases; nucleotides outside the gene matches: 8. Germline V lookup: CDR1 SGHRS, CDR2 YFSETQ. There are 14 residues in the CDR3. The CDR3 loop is CASRSGTVVETQYF. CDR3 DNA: TGCGCCAGCAGGTCTGGGACAGTAGTAGAGACCCAGTACTTC.

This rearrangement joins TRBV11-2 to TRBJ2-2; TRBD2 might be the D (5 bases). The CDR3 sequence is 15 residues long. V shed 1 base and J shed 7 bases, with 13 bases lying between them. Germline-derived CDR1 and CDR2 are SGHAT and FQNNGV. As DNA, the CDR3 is TGTGCCAGCAGCTTAGGGGCGGTTCGGGGCGGGGAGCTGTTTTTT. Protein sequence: CASSLGAVRGGELFF. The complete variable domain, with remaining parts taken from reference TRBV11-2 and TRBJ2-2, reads EAGVAQSPRYKIIEKRQSVAFWCNPISGHATLYWYQQILGQGPKLLIQFQNNGVVDDSQLPKDRFSAERLKGVDSTLKIQPAKLEDSAVYLCASSLGAVRGGELFFGEGSRLTVL.

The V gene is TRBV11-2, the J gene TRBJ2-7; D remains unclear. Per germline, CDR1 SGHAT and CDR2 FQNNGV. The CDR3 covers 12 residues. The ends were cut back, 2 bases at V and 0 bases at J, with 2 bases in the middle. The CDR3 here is CASSLLSYEQYF. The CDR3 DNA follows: TGTGCCAGCAGCTTACTCTCCTACGAGCAGTACTTC. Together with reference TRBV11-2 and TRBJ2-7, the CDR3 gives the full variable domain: EAGVAQSPRYKIIEKRQSVAFWCNPISGHATLYWYQQILGQGPKLLIQFQNNGVVDDSQLPKDRFSAERLKGVDSTLKIQPAKLEDSAVYLCASSLLSYEQYFGPGTRLTVT.

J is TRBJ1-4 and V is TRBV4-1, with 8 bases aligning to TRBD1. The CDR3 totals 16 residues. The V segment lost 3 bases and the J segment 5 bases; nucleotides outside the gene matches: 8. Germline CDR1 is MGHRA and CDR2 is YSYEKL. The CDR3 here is CASSHPLTGANEKLFF. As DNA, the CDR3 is TGCGCCAGCAGCCACCCCTTGACAGGGGCGAATGAAAAACTGTTTTTT.

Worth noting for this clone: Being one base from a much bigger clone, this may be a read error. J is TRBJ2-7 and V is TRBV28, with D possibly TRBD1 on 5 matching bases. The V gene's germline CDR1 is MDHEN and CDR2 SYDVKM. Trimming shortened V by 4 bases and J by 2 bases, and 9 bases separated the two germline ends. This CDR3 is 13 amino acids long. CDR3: CASSSVRAYEQYF. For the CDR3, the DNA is TGTGCCAGCAGTTCGGTCAGGGCCTACGAGCAGTACTTC.

This chain's CDR3 is CARSFREGDRDRQYYEQYF. The CDR3 region has the DNA TGTGCCAGAAGCTTCCGGGAGGGCGACCGGGACAGGCAATACTACGAGCAGTACTTC. The genes are TRBV5-3 and TRBJ2-7; TRBD1 or TRBD2 may be the D gene (8 bases each). TRBV5-3 is designated an ORF whose function remains uncertain. Trimming shortened V by 2 bases and J by 3 bases, and 27 bases separated the two germline ends. The CDR3 is 19 residues long.